Below are 5 T cell receptor beta chains sequenced from a single sample in a study of yellow fever vaccine responses in identical twins (dated by TCRdb to between 2018 and 2020). Libraries were made using RT-PCR. The sequencing machine was an Illumina HiSeq 2500. TCRdb reprocessed the public reads (quality trimming at Q25 with fastp, clone calling with MiXCR) and kept in-frame beta chains. Rows are unified per CDR3 protein, each entry keeping the most common DNA and genes. In all, the sample holds 2,000 to 2,500 distinct CDR3 sequences, and just under 85% of those were seen once. The ten largest clones take up about a tenth of the sample. The sequencing here drew on T cells from blood (PBMCs), unsorted or a sorted subset (not recorded which), taken before or after yellow fever vaccination (not recorded which). These receptors came from a female donor who received the yellow fever vaccine.

The rearrangement links TRBV4-3 to TRBJ2-2; D is possibly TRBD2 (5 bases). This CDR3 contains 16 residues. V shed 3 bases and J shed 1 base, with 12 bases lying between them. Germline loops: CDR1 LGHNA, CDR2 YSLEER. CDR3 DNA sequence: TGCGCCAGCAGCCATGGACTGGATAAGAACACCGGGGAGCTGTTTTTT. Residues: CASSHGLDKNTGELFF.

J is TRBJ1-6 and V is TRBV30; D uncertain. The CDR3 is 14 amino acids. Germline V CDR1 and CDR2: GTSNPN, SVGIG (reference sequence). Between the trimmed V and J ends, which lost 3 bases and 3 bases, there was a span of 9 bases. CDR3 bases: TGTGCCTGGAGCTTACAAAGCTATAATTCACCCCTCCACTTT. It translates to CAWSLQSYNSPLHF.

The V gene is TRBV5-6, the J gene TRBJ1-1, with 9 bases lining up with TRBD1. V shed 4 bases, J shed 4 bases, and the junction held 11 bases outside the gene matches. CDR1 SGHDT and CDR2 YYEEEE come from the germline V gene. CDR3 length equals 16 residues. In DNA form, the CDR3 reads TGTGCCAGCAGCCTCACCCCGGGACAGGGTAGCACTGAAGCTTTCTTT. Translated: CASSLTPGQGSTEAFF. The whole variable domain, remainder taken from reference TRBV5-6 and TRBJ1-1, is DAGVTQSPTHLIKTRGQQVTLRCSPKSGHDTVSWYQQALGQGPQFIFQYYEEEERQRGNFPDRFSGHQFPNYSSELNVNALLLGDSALYLCASSLTPGQGSTEAFFGQGTRLTVV.

This clonotype was observed a few times. The chain employs TRBV15 and TRBJ2-1; D unresolved. Germline CDR1 LNHNV, CDR2 YYDKDF (reference sequence). There are 15 residues in the CDR3. V lost 0 bases to trimming and J lost 4 bases, with 10 bases between them. The DNA for the CDR3 is TGTGCCACCAGCAGAGATCTGGCGGAATACAATGAGCAGTTCTTC. It yields the protein CATSRDLAEYNEQFF.

The chain employs TRBV28 and TRBJ2-5; no definite D call. CDR3 length: 15 amino acids. V shed 3 bases and J shed 4 bases, with 15 bases lying between them. Germline CDR1 is MDHEN and CDR2 is SYDVKM. CDR3 region: CASSLGVEIRETQYF. DNA of the CDR3: TGTGCCAGCAGTTTGGGCGTGGAAATTCGAGAGACCCAGTACTTC. Combining the CDR3 with reference TRBV28 and TRBJ2-5 gives the whole variable domain DVKVTQSSRYLVKRTGEKVFLECVQDMDHENMFWYRQDPGLGLRLIYFSYDVKMKEKGDIPEGYSVSREKKERFSLILESASTNQTSMYLCASSLGVEIRETQYFGPGTRLLVL.